This T cell receptor (beta chain) is drawn from a study of blood T cell repertoires in COVID-19. Looking at the study overall: Specimens from acute and convalescent COVID-19 originated in the United States, Italy and Spain.

The length of the CDR3 is 13 residues. The V gene lost 6 bases and the J gene lost 0 bases, with 11 bases spanning the gap. Germline CDR1 and CDR2: SQVTM and ANQGSEA. In the source study's methods: Amplification from reference gene primers served as the basis for estimated nucleated cell counts. This table comes from immunoSEQ multiplex PCR, and its TCRdb copy is limited to in-frame clones, with some not included. V, J and clone size are those of that table, while D and trimming were read from the DNA. Counted here are 110,000 or so clones, just under 90% occurring once; the ten biggest clones make up approximately 4.4%.

Sequenced sample: peripheral blood. This clonotype originated in a woman aged 45-59 years with acute or convalescent COVID-19. The chain recombines TRBV29-1 with TRBJ1-1; possibly TRBD1 for D (5 bases). CDR3 nucleotide sequence: TGCAGCGTGAGCGACAGATTGAACACTGAAGCTTTCTTT. The encoded protein is CSVSDRLNTEAFF.